This paragraph reports one T cell receptor (beta chain). The PCR used 60 Vbeta and 13 Jbeta primers. Some clones are missing from TCRdb's copy, which holds only in-frame ones; the method was immunoSEQ multiplex PCR. Among around 200,000 clones listed, 70% to 80% were seen once. This sample was taken from a study of cytomegalovirus exposure and HLA in healthy donors. CDR3 length: 13 amino acids. Deletions cut 6 bases from V and 3 bases from J, with 11 bases between. CDR1 is MNHEY and CDR2 is SVGAGI in the germline V gene. The chain employs TRBV6-5 and TRBJ1-2; D not certain. Sequenced: PBMCs. The receptor was derived from a woman aged 25 to 45 in good health and CMV-seropositive. The CDR3: CASRRRSHYGYTF. The CDR3 nucleotides read TGTGCCAGCAGACGCCGGTCGCACTATGGCTACACCTTC.